These T cell receptor beta chains were read from a single sample in a study of blood T cell repertoires in COVID-19. The table came from immunoSEQ multiplex PCR; TCRdb's copy has only in-frame clones and leaves some out. This sample yields roughly 240,000 clones, of which about 87% are seen a single time; 0.87% belongs to the top ten. Sequences were obtained from PBMCs or T cells enriched from blood (not recorded which). Receptor source: a man in his fifties or sixties who had been exposed to COVID-19. Each CDR3 is given without its conserved first and last residue. A D gene is named only where the DNA matches it firmly.

TRBV2	NA	11	ASRIEVWETQY
TRBV9	NA	12	ASSVVSGNAEAF
TRBV28	NA	11	ASSKTVLYGYT
TRBV25-1	NA	12	ASRQQGENEKLF
TRBV3-1/TRBV3-2	TRBD2	16	ASSPTGALAGPTGELF
TRBV28	NA	10	ASSFPPDEQF
TRBV2	NA	11	ASRERSGTEQF
TRBV5-1	TRBD1	14	ASLDTQGGMNTEAF
TRBV19	NA	9	AIGDYNEQF
TRBV3-1/TRBV3-2	TRBD1	17	ASSRPGQGRGRGKNIQY
TRBV9	TRBD1	12	ASSPGQVTDTQY
TRBV28	NA	15	ASSRVRDIHSNQPQH
TRBV25-1	NA	11	ASSVPGEETQY
TRBV19	NA	13	ASSVTGTTNTEAF
TRBV5-4	TRBD2	14	ASSLGLAVNTGELF
TRBV6-1	NA	13	ASSEQPRGYTEAF
TRBV6-4	TRBD1	12	ASSDYDRGYEAF
TRBV19	TRBD2	14	ASSIRRGLGTDTQY
TRBV12-3/TRBV12-4	NA	11	ASSLMSQGEQF
TRBV2	NA	13	ASRNGGANFHEQY
TRBV9	NA	12	ASRRGQLNYGYT
TRBV27	NA	11	ASSLFRGEAQY
TRBV5-1	NA	12	ASSLSGDNSPLH
TRBV5-6	NA	12	ASSPLRGTYEQY
TRBV5-1	TRBD1	13	ASSPWTGIDTEAF
TRBV5-1	NA	14	ASSLDGTREPSPLH
TRBV30	NA	12	AWSVGRQVVGYT
TRBV28	NA	15	ASSYDRSSSLNQPQH
TRBV6-5	TRBD1	11	ASSRTGYYEQY
TRBV19	NA	13	ASTPLQGSDQPQH
TRBV28	NA	13	ASSPWGGPYNEQF
TRBV5-1	NA	11	ASSWAGSYEQY
TRBV6-5	TRBD1	12	ASSPGTGGYGYT
TRBV10-1	TRBD2	17	ASKGGGLAALAPYNEQF
TRBV9	TRBD1	13	ASSVDGQGDYGYT
TRBV18	NA	12	ASSPTGAGNTIY
TRBV5-1	TRBD1	14	ASSIWTGTGNSPLH
TRBV6-1	NA	11	ASSEIGESGYT
TRBV18	TRBD1	12	ASSTGQASYEQY
TRBV13	NA	10	ASSLPADTQY
TRBV18	TRBD1	10	ASSRQDRVAF
TRBV9	NA	17	ASSASLLGARSSGNTIY
TRBV19	TRBD1	13	ASRTQGANNSPLH
TRBV25-1	TRBD1	13	ASSELGQGDSPLH
TRBV18	NA	14	ASSPTGSLVYNEQF
TRBV5-1	TRBD1	19	ASSLVGAWGQGFDMNTEAF
TRBV28	TRBD1	14	ASRAGAGTGANTIY
TRBV12-5	NA	14	ASGLSMGGLDYGYT
TRBV11-2	NA	11	ASSLDLTQPQH
TRBV5-1	NA	14	ASSLAMDRMNTEAF
TRBV18	NA	12	ASSPPSRVNTIY
TRBV3-1/TRBV3-2	TRBD1	14	ASSQGSYRGQETQY
TRBV10-1	TRBD2	11	ASSETLAGGRF
TRBV5-1	NA	12	ASSDSLNNYGYT